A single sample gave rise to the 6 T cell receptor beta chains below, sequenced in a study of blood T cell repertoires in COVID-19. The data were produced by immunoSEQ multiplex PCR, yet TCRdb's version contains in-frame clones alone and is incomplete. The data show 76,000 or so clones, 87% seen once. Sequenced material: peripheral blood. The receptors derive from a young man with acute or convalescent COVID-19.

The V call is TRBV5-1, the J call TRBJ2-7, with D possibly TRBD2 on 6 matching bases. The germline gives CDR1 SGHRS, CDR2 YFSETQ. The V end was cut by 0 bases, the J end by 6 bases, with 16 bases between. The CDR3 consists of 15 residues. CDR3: CASSLEGGTLSEQYF. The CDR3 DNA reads TGCGCCAGCAGCTTGGAGGGCGGGACTTTGAGCGAGCAGTACTTC.

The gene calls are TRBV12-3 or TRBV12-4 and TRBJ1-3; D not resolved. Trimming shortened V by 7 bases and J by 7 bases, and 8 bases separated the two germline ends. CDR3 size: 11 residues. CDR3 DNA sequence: TGTGCCAGCAACCAGGCGAACACCATATATTTT. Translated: CASNQANTIYF.

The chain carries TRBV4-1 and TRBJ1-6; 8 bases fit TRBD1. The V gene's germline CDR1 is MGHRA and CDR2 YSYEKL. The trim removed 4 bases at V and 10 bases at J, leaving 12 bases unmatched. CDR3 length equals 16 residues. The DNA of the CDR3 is TGCGCCAGCAGCCCAAAAATGGACAGGGTTGGATCACCCCTCCACTTT. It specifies CASSPKMDRVGSPLHF.

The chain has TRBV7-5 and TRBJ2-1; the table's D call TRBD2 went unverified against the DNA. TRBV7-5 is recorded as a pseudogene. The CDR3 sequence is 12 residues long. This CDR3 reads CARTAARNEQFF. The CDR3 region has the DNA TGTGCCAGAACCGCAGCTAGGAATGAGCAGTTCTTC.

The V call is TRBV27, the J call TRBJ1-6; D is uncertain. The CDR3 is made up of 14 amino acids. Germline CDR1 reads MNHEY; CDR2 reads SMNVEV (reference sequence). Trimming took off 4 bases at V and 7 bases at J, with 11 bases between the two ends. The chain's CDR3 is CASSYREANSPLHF. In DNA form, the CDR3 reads TGTGCCAGCAGTTACCGGGAGGCGAATTCACCCCTCCACTTT.

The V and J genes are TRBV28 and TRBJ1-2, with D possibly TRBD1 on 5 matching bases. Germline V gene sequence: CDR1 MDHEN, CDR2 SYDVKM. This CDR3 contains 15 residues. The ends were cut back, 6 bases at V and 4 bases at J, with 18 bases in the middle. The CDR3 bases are TGTGCCAGCAGACCCACAGGACGAACATTCTATGGCTACACCTTC. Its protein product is CASRPTGRTFYGYTF.